Listed below are T cell receptor beta chains from one sample, sequenced in a study of cytomegalovirus exposure and HLA in healthy donors. The data were produced by immunoSEQ multiplex PCR, yet TCRdb's version contains in-frame clones alone and is incomplete. This table has roughly 180,000 clones, roughly 82% appearing once. Material: PBMCs. The receptors here all came from a man aged 18 to 35 in good health and CMV-seropositive. Both conserved end residues are part of each CDR3.

v_gene	CDR3aa
TRBV5-4	CASSLVPWREGLYEQYF
TRBV5-1	CASSLAGTTERDHGYF
TRBV15	CATSRARTGLNQPQHF
TRBV6-6	CASSYGTRGEKLFF
TRBV5-8	CASSLTGAMNTEAFF
TRBV19	CASSTRTSGMGYEQYF
TRBV6-4	CASSEAGGGFNEQFF
TRBV10-3	CAINIRDCPQISQFF
TRBV9	CASSVGTSGTMNEQFF
TRBV4-1	CASSRTSGNDYEQYF
TRBV4-1	CASSGEFNEQFF
TRBV7-2	CASSLAGTGQGDTQYF
TRBV7-2	CASRRQGSHLDEQYF
TRBV5-1	CASSSTAVGVHEQYF
TRBV13	CASSPRDRSSYNEQFF
TRBV6-5	CASSTQGHGYTF
TRBV30	CAWAGGNQPQHF
TRBV14	CASSQELWASGVYNEQFF
TRBV6-5	CASSYGTGNTEAFF
TRBV27	CASSLQREYTYEQYF
TRBV27	CASSYTQGRQPQHF
TRBV6-4	CASSGTSGPGGTGELFF
TRBV28	CASSPYRERNEKLFF
TRBV2	CASSGAGTGGLSTDTQYF
TRBV9	CASSTAGPPGEQYF